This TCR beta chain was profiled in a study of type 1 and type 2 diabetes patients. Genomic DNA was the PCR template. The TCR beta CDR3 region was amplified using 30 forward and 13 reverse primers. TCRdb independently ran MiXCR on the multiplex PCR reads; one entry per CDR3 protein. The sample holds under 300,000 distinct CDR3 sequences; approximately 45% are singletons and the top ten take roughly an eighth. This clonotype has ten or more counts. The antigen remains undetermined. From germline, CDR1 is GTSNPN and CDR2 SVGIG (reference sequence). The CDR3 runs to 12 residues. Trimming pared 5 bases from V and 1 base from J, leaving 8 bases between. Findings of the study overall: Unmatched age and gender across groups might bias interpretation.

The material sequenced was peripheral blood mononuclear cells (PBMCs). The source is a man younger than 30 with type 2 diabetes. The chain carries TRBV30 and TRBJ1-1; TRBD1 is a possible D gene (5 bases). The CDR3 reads CAWSRENTEAFF. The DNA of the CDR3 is TGTGCCTGGTCCAGGGAGAACACTGAAGCTTTCTTT.